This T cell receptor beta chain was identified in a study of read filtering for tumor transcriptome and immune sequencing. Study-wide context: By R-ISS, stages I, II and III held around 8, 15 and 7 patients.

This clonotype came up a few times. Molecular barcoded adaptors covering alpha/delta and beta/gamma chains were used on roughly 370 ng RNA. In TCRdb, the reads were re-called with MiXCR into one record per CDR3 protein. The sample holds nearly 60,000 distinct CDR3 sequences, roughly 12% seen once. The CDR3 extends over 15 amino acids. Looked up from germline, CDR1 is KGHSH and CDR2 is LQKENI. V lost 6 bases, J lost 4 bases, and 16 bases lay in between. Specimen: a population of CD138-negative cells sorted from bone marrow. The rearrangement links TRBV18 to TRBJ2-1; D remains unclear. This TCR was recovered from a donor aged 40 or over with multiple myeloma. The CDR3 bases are TGTGCCAGCTCCGTCCCCGGCCCCTGTTACAATGAGCAGTTCTTC. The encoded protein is CASSVPGPCYNEQFF.